A single sample gave rise to the 8 T cell receptor beta chains below, sequenced in a study of T-cell reconstitution after alpha-beta-depleted transplantation in children. Unique molecular identifiers were used in preparing the TCRbeta library. MiXCR, applied by TCRdb to the PCR reads, yields one record per CDR3 protein. The table lists 100,000 to 120,000 distinct CDR3 sequences, 5.5% to 7% of them singletons. The sample in question was PBMCs, mostly from graft donor cells, obtained 360 days after TCRalphabeta/CD19-depleted stem cell transplant. These receptor sequences come from a male patient between 2 and 15 years old who had a stem cell transplant for acute lymphoblastic leukemia, so the T cells may come from the graft donor.

The chain recombines TRBV4-3 with TRBJ2-1; 10 bases line up with TRBD2. Losses at the gene ends were 2 bases for V and 6 bases for J; bases not matched to a gene: 10. The length of the CDR3 is 17 residues. Germline V gene sequence: CDR1 LGHNA, CDR2 YSLEER. CDR3 loop: CASSQLPRSGRGNEQFF. The DNA of the CDR3 is TGCGCCAGCAGCCAACTTCCGAGGAGCGGGAGGGGCAATGAGCAGTTCTTC.

This clonotype was counted ten times or more. The genes are TRBV12-3 or TRBV12-4 and TRBJ2-7; weak D call: TRBD1 (5 bases). Trimming took off 3 bases at V and 3 bases at J, with 9 bases between the two ends. The CDR3 length is 13 residues. The CDR3 protein is CASSFSGIYEQYF. DNA of the CDR3: TGTGCCAGCAGTTTCTCAGGGATCTACGAGCAGTACTTC.

This clonotype was observed once. The rearrangement uses TRBV29-1 and TRBJ2-3, with TRBD2 matching over 8 bases. The CDR3 length is 14 residues. Looked up from germline, CDR1 is SQVTM and CDR2 is ANQGSEA. J lost 0 bases, V lost 3 bases, and 2 bases had no gene match. The CDR3 bases are TGCAGCGTTGAGGCTAGCGGGAGCACAGATACGCAGTATTTT. Translation: CSVEASGSTDTQYF.

This clonotype was seen ten or more times. The rearrangement joins TRBV7-9 to TRBJ2-4, with D perhaps assigned TRBD1 or TRBD2 (5 bases each). The CDR3 length is 13 residues. Germline V gives CDR1 SEHNR, CDR2 FQNEAQ (reference sequence). V was shortened by 4 bases and J by 4 bases, with 8 bases between the two germline ends. Written as DNA, the CDR3 is TGTGCCAGCAGCTCGGGACCGAAAAACATTCAGTACTTC. Its protein is CASSSGPKNIQYF.

This clonotype was seen at least ten times. The chain joins TRBV18 to TRBJ2-3; 8 nucleotides align to TRBD1. Germline CDR1 is KGHSH and CDR2 is LQKENI. The junction had 8 bases not matched to a gene; V was cut back by 5 bases and J by 1 base. The CDR3 is 16 amino acids. The CDR3 DNA follows: TGTGCCAGCTCATCAGACAGGGGCAAGGGCACAGATACGCAGTATTTT. This encodes CASSSDRGKGTDTQYF.

This clonotype was seen at least ten times. The CDR3 region has the DNA TGTGCCAGCAGTTACTCTTCGGGAGGACACACAGATACGCAGTATTTT. Its protein is CASSYSSGGHTDTQYF. This chain joins TRBV6-2 or TRBV6-3 and TRBJ2-3; 7 positions match TRBD2. This CDR3 is 16 amino acids long. Germline trimming cut 0 bases from V and 2 bases from J; bases unmatched to any gene: 5. Germline V gene data show CDR1 as MNHEY and CDR2 as SVGEGT.

This clonotype was picked up many times. This rearrangement joins TRBV2 to TRBJ1-1, with D hard to call. Germline assignment: CDR1 SNHLY and CDR2 FYNNEI. CDR3 size: 10 residues. With 4 bases removed from V and 6 bases from J, the gap between germline ends came to 3 bases. CDR3 nucleotide sequence: TGTGCCAGCAGTGGCCCTGAAGCTTTCTTT. This gives the protein CASSGPEAFF.

The chain couples TRBV4-2 to TRBJ1-4; perhaps TRBD1 as D (5 bases). Germline V gene lookup returns CDR1 LGHNA and CDR2 YNFKEQ. V lost 3 bases to trimming and J lost 8 bases, with 16 bases between them. There are 15 residues in the CDR3. This CDR3 is CASSHERDEREKLFF. The CDR3 DNA is TGTGCCAGCAGCCACGAACGGGACGAAAGAGAAAAACTGTTTTTT.